This T cell receptor (beta chain) was recovered during a study of blood T cell repertoires in COVID-19. Study-wide background: Sites in the United States, Italy and Spain provided acute and convalescent COVID-19 samples.

Recruits, aged roughly 18 to 89 years, lived in 24 US areas. Categorization into cohorts depended on clinical history that participants reported. Germline loops: CDR1 MNHEY, CDR2 SVGEGT. Trimming left V 2 bases short and J 5 bases short, with 9 bases between. The CDR3 is 13 amino acids. Per the original data handling: It was from reference gene primer amplification that nucleated cell counts were estimated. Profiled with immunoSEQ multiplex PCR; TCRdb holds only in-frame clones, not every one. V, J and clone size reflect that table, while D and trimming were determined from the DNA. This sample yields 300,000 to 400,000 clones, of which 85% to 90% are seen a single time; over 0.9% belongs to the top ten.

The sequencing sample was made of PBMCs or T cells enriched from blood (not recorded which). The sequence was collected from a woman in her twenties or thirties with acute COVID-19. The chain is built from TRBV6-2 or TRBV6-3 and TRBJ2-5, with D uncertain. This CDR3 is CASSYQWLETQYF. DNA of the CDR3: TGTGCCAGCAGTTACCAGTGGCTTGAGACCCAGTACTTC.